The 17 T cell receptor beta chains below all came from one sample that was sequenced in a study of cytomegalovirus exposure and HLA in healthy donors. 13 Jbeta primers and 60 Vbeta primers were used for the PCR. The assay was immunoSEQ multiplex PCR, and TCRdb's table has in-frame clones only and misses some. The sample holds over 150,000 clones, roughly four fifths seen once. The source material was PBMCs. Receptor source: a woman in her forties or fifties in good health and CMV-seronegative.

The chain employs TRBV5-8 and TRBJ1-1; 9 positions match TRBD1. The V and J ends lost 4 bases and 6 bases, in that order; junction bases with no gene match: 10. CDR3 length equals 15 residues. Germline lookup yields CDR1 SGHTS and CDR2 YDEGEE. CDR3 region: CASSTRDRESAEAFF. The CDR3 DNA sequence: TGTGCCAGCAGCACGAGGGACAGGGAATCTGCTGAAGCTTTCTTT.

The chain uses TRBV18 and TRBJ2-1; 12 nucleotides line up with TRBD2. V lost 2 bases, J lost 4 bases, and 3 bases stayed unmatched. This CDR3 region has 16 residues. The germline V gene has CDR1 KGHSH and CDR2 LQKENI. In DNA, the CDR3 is TGTGCCAGCTCACCAGTTACTAGCGGGAGGTACAATGAGCAGTTCTTC. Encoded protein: CASSPVTSGRYNEQFF.

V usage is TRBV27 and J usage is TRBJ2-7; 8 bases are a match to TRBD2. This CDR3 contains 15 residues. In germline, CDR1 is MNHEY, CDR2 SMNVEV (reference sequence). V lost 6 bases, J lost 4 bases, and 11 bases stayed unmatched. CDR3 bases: TGTGCCAGCAGCTATGAGTACGGGAGGGAGTACGAGCAGTACTTC. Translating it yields CASSYEYGREYEQYF.

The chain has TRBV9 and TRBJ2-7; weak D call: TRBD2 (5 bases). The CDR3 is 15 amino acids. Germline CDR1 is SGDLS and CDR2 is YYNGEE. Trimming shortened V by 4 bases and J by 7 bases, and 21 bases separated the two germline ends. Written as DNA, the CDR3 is TGTGCCAGCAGCACCCATAGCGAGCCGCTTGTGGAGCAGTACTTC. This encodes CASSTHSEPLVEQYF.

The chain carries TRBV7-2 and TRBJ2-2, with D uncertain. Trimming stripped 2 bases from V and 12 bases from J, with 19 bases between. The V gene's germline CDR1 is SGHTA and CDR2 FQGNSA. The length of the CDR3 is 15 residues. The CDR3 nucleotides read TGTGCCAGCAGCTTAAGCCCTATTACAGTTAGTCAGCTGTTTTTT. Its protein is CASSLSPITVSQLFF.

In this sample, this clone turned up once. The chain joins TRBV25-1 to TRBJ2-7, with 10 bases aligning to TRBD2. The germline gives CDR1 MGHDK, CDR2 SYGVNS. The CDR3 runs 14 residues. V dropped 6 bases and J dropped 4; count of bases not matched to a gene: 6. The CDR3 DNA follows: TGTGCCAGCAGACGGACTAGCGGACCATACGAGCAGTACTTC. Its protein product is CASRRTSGPYEQYF.

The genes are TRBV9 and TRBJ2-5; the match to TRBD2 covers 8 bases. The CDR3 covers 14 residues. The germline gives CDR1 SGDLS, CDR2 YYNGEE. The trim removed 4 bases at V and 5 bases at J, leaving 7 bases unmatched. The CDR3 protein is CASSTLAGSETQYF. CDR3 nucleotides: TGTGCCAGCAGCACCTTAGCGGGGAGCGAGACCCAGTACTTC. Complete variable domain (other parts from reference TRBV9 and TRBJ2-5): DSGVTQTPKHLITATGQRVTLRCSPRSGDLSVYWYQQSLDQGLQFLIQYYNGEERAKGNILERFSAQQFPDLHSELNLSSLELGDSALYFCASSTLAGSETQYFGPGTRLLVL.

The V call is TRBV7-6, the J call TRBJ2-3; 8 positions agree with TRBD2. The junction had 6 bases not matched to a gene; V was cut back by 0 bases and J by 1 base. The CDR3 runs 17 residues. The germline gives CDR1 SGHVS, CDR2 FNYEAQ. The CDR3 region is CASSLAVTSGGTDTQYF. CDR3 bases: TGTGCCAGCAGCTTAGCGGTCACTAGCGGAGGCACAGATACGCAGTATTTT.

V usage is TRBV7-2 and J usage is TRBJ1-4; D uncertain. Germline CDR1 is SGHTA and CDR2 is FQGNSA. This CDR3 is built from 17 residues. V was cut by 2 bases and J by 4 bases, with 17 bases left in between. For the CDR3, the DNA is TGTGCCAGCAGCTTATATAGCGGAGAGGTTCTTAATGAAAAACTGTTTTTT. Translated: CASSLYSGEVLNEKLFF.

CDR3 nucleotides: TGCAGCGTCAAGGGAGCGGGACTAGCGGGATACGAGCAGTACTTC. Translation gives CSVKGAGLAGYEQYF. The V gene is TRBV29-1, the J gene TRBJ2-7, with TRBD2 identical over 13 bases. CDR1 SQVTM and CDR2 ANQGSEA come from the germline V gene. The CDR3 runs to 15 residues. Trimming cost V 6 bases and J 4 bases; bases outside gene matches: 9.

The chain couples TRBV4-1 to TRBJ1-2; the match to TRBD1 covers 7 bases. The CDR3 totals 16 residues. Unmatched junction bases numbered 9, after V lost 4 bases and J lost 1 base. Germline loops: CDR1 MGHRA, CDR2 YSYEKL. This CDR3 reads CASSREYRGINYGYTF. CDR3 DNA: TGCGCCAGCAGCCGAGAGTACAGGGGTATTAACTATGGCTACACCTTC.

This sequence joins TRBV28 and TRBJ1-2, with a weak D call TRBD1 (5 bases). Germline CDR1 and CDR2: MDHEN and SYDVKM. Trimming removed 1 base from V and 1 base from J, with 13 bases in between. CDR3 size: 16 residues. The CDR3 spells CASSLSPDTYNYGYTF. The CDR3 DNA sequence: TGTGCCAGCAGTTTATCTCCGGACACATATAACTATGGCTACACCTTC.

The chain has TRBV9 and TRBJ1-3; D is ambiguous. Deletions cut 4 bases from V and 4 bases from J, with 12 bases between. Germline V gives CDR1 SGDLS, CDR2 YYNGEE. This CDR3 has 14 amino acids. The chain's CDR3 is CASSRASTGNTIYF. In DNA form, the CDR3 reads TGTGCCAGCAGCCGAGCGTCCACGGGAAACACCATATATTTT.

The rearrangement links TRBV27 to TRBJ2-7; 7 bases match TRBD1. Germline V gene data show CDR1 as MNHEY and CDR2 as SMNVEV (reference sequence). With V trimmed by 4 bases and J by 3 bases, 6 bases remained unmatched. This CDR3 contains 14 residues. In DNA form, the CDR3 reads TGTGCCAGCAGTTACCAGGGGGACGTCTACGAGCAGTACTTC. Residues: CASSYQGDVYEQYF.

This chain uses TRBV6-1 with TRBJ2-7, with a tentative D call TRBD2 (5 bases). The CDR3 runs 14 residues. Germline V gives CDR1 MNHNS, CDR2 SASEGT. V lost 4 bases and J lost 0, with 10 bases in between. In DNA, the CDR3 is TGTGCCAGCAGTGGGACTCGGAACTCCTACGAGCAGTACTTC. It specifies CASSGTRNSYEQYF.

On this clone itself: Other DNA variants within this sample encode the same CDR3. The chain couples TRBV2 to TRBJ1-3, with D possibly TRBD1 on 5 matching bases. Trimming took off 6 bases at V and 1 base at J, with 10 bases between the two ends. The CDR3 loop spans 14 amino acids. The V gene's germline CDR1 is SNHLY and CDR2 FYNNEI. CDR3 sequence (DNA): TGTGCCAGCAGCGCTCAGGGATCTGGAAACACCATATATTTT. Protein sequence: CASSAQGSGNTIYF.

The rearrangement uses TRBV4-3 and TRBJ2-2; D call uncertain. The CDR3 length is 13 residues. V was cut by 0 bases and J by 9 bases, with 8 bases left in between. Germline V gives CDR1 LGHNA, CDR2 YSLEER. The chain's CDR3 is CASSQEMNRELFF. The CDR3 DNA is TGCGCCAGCAGCCAAGAAATGAACAGGGAGCTGTTTTTT.